This entry is about one T cell receptor (beta chain). With 0 bases removed from V and 0 bases from J, the gap between germline ends came to 17 bases. The CDR3 is made up of 18 amino acids. Germline V gives CDR1 LGHDT, CDR2 YNNKEL (reference sequence). The method was immunoSEQ multiplex PCR; TCRdb's version includes in-frame clones alone and lacks a portion of them. The data contain over 200,000 clones, about 80% of them seen just once; the ten biggest clones take up less than 5.5%. The source of the sample is a study of blood T cell repertoires in COVID-19. The chain recombines TRBV3-1 (or the pseudogene TRBV3-2) with TRBJ2-5; tentative D call: TRBD2 (6 bases). The receptor comes from a man aged 45 to 65 with active or convalescent COVID-19. Sequences were obtained from peripheral blood. CDR3 residues: CASSQDPGTSRYQETQYF. Written as DNA, the CDR3 is TGTGCCAGCAGCCAAGATCCCGGTACTAGCAGATACCAAGAGACCCAGTACTTC.